The TCR beta chain under discussion was sequenced for a study of control samples from healthy donors and cancer patients. There are 16 residues in the CDR3. Germline V gene lookup returns CDR1 SGHTA and CDR2 FQGTGA. V lost 1 base and J lost 0, with 10 bases in between. Profiling relied on immunoSEQ multiplex PCR, and the TCRdb table lists in-frame clones only, not all of them. The profile shows some 130,000 clones, around nine tenths of them singletons. Sequencing input: blood. The TCR was taken from a man aged 18-30 years in good health. The J gene is TRBJ2-1, the V gene TRBV7-3; tentative D call: TRBD2 (6 bases). CDR3 coding DNA: TGTGCCAGCAGCTTAAGGAGGGGAAGCTCCTACAATGAGCAGTTCTTC. Its protein product is CASSLRRGSSYNEQFF.